This is a list of T cell receptor beta chains from one sample in a study of T cell repertoires in cytomegalovirus infection. For these receptors, no antigen is known. TCRdb analysed the reads with MiXCR anew, one entry per CDR3 protein. The sample includes 140,000 to 150,000 distinct CDR3 sequences, roughly a third of them seen just once. The input for sequencing was CD8+ T cells from cultured PBMCs, taken from culture after CMV antigen stimulation. These receptors all come from a human donor in good health (CMV status not recorded). Some clones in this sample may be carry-over from other donors' samples. Each CDR3 is given with its conserved first and last residue. Each record gives: CDR3 length, clone size, D gene, J gene, V gene, CDR3 protein, CDR3 DNA. D genes are given only for firm matches. Rows give clone size only sometimes, using once, few, many, or a class for an expanded clone.

14,few,NA,TRBJ1-5,TRBV12-3/TRBV12-4,CASRQGGSNQPQHF,TGTGCCAGCAGACAAGGGGGGAGCAATCAGCCCCAGCATTTT
16,NA,NA,TRBJ1-2,TRBV7-6,CASSSYDRLKNYGYTF,TGTGCCAGCAGCTCCTACGACAGGCTCAAAAACTATGGCTACACCTTC
16,NA,TRBD1,TRBJ1-6,TRBV5-5,CASSLMVGQGNSPLHF,TGTGCCAGCAGCTTAATGGTCGGACAGGGTAATTCACCCCTCCACTTT
12,few,NA,TRBJ2-1,TRBV6-6,CASSYVDNEQFF,TGTGCCAGCAGTTACGTGGACAATGAGCAGTTCTTC
11,many,NA,TRBJ2-1,TRBV19,CASSIGNEQFF,TGTGCCAGTAGTATTGGTAATGAGCAGTTCTTC
16,few,NA,TRBJ1-6,TRBV28,CASRAGWGDDNSPLHF,TGTGCCAGCAGAGCTGGGTGGGGTGATGATAATTCACCCCTCCACTTT
13,NA,NA,TRBJ2-7,TRBV6-1,CASSPGTPYEQYF,TGTGCCAGCAGCCCCGGGACACCTTACGAGCAGTACTTC
16,NA,TRBD2,TRBJ2-1,TRBV6-4,CASSDGRGSSYNEQFF,TGTGCCAGCAGTGACGGGCGGGGGAGCTCCTACAATGAGCAGTTCTTC
13,NA,NA,TRBJ2-1,TRBV12-3/TRBV12-4,CASSLEAENEQFF,TGTGCCAGCAGTTTAGAAGCGGAAAATGAGCAGTTCTTC
14,NA,NA,TRBJ1-2,TRBV5-1,CASRTETWGYGYTF,TGCGCCAGCAGAACAGAAACCTGGGGCTATGGCTACACCTTC
16,NA,NA,TRBJ2-3,TRBV5-1,CASSFSLARPEDTQYF,TGCGCCAGCAGCTTTAGCTTAGCGCGGCCGGAGGATACGCAGTATTTT
13,few,TRBD1,TRBJ1-1,TRBV27,CASRRGTEGEAFF,TGTGCCAGCAGGCGGGGGACAGAAGGAGAAGCTTTCTTT
14,NA,NA,TRBJ1-1,TRBV5-4,CASSPRSGSTEAFF,TGTGCCAGCAGCCCAAGGTCCGGCTCCACTGAAGCTTTCTTT
15,NA,TRBD1,TRBJ1-5,TRBV24-1,CATSVGTDSNQPQHF,TGTGCCACCAGTGTTGGGACAGACAGCAATCAGCCCCAGCATTTT
12,once,NA,TRBJ2-3,TRBV19,CASSSSSWTQYF,TGTGCCAGTAGTTCCTCATCCTGGACGCAGTATTTT
15,few,TRBD1,TRBJ1-2,TRBV7-9,CASSLSADRDYGYTF,TGTGCCAGCAGCTTGAGCGCAGACAGGGACTATGGCTACACCTTC
16,NA,NA,TRBJ1-2,TRBV12-3/TRBV12-4,CASSFWGDVGPYGYTF,TGTGCCAGCAGTTTTTGGGGGGACGTCGGCCCCTATGGCTACACCTTC
15,many,NA,TRBJ2-7,TRBV7-6,CASSLAWGSSYEQYF,TGTGCCAGCAGCTTAGCGTGGGGGAGCTCCTACGAGCAGTACTTC
13,few,NA,TRBJ2-2,TRBV7-6,CASSLLSSGELFF,TGTGCCAGCAGCTTGCTATCGAGCGGGGAGCTGTTTTTT
15,NA,NA,TRBJ1-4,TRBV14,CASSSERGISEKLFF,TGTGCCAGCAGCTCCGAGAGAGGAATCTCCGAAAAACTGTTTTTT
14,NA,NA,TRBJ1-1,TRBV6-6,CASSYSTVGTEAFF,TGTGCCAGCAGTTACTCGACAGTGGGCACTGAAGCTTTCTTT
11,many,NA,TRBJ1-3,TRBV12-3/TRBV12-4,CASRAGNTIYF,TGTGCCAGCCGGGCAGGAAACACCATATATTTT
14,few,NA,TRBJ1-1,TRBV2,CASADSSLVTEAFF,TGTGCCAGCGCGGACAGTTCACTGGTGACTGAAGCTTTCTTT
16,NA,NA,TRBJ2-1,TRBV15,CATSRVTTNSYNEQFF,TGTGCCACCAGCAGAGTGACGACTAACTCCTACAATGAGCAGTTCTTC
13,NA,NA,TRBJ2-5,TRBV7-9,CASSLIGVETQYF,TGTGCCAGCAGCTTGATCGGGGTCGAGACCCAGTACTTC
15,NA,NA,TRBJ2-1,TRBV11-3,CASSLDYGRLTEQFF,TGTGCCAGCAGCTTAGATTACGGAAGGTTGACTGAGCAGTTCTTC
13,NA,TRBD2,TRBJ2-7,TRBV7-9,CASSLARGDEQYF,TGTGCCAGCAGCTTAGCTCGGGGGGACGAGCAGTACTTC
13,few,NA,TRBJ2-3,TRBV15,CATSRGGPDTQYF,TGTGCCACCAGCAGAGGCGGTCCAGATACGCAGTATTTT
14,few,TRBD2,TRBJ2-1,TRBV7-9,CASSLQPLAGVLCF,TGTGCCAGCAGCCTACAGCCGCTAGCGGGGGTGCTCTGCTTC
14,NA,NA,TRBJ1-2,TRBV7-2,CASSLASRPDGYTF,TGTGCCAGCAGCTTGGCGAGCAGGCCGGACGGCTACACCTTC
15,few,NA,TRBJ2-6,TRBV6-6,CASSFADSGANVLTF,TGTGCCAGCAGTTTTGCGGACTCTGGGGCCAACGTCCTGACTTTC
14,NA,NA,TRBJ2-3,TRBV20-1,CSARGGRPGDTQYF,TGCAGTGCTAGAGGGGGACGCCCGGGGGATACGCAGTATTTT
11,NA,NA,TRBJ2-3,TRBV9,CASSGWDTQYF,TGTGCCAGCAGCGGCTGGGATACGCAGTATTTT
23,NA,TRBD2,TRBJ2-3,TRBV28,CASSSVSSSGLAGQYPSTDTQYF,TGTGCCAGCAGTTCGGTTTCATCCTCGGGACTAGCGGGCCAATACCCTAGCACAGATACGCAGTATTTT
13,NA,NA,TRBJ2-3,TRBV7-6,CAVSGGLTDTQYF,TGTGCCGTCTCCGGTGGACTCACAGATACGCAGTATTTT
15,NA,NA,TRBJ2-2,TRBV12-3/TRBV12-4,CASSLAGDAPGELFF,TGTGCCAGCAGTTTAGCGGGGGACGCCCCCGGGGAGCTGTTTTTT
15,NA,NA,TRBJ1-6,TRBV7-8,CASSAGLALNSPLHF,TGTGCCAGCAGCGCCGGACTGGCATTAAATTCACCCCTCCACTTT
16,NA,TRBD2,TRBJ2-3,TRBV27,CASSPPAGRGADTQYF,TGTGCCAGCAGTCCCCCTGCGGGGAGGGGCGCAGATACGCAGTATTTT
17,NA,TRBD2,TRBJ2-5,TRBV7-8,CASSPRTSGRGEETQYF,TGTGCCAGCAGCCCGAGGACTAGCGGGAGGGGGGAGGAGACCCAGTACTTC